The 26 T cell receptor beta chains in this list originate from one sample, sequenced in a study of PD-1 blockade in classical Hodgkin lymphoma. Relapse was seen in all patients after autologous stem cell transplantation, and brentuximab vedotin exposure was variable. By magnetic negative selection, CD8+ T cells were isolated from the thawed PBMCs. The protocol was immunoSEQ multiplex PCR, while the TCRdb copy is restricted to in-frame clones and leaves out a portion. This table has more than 25,000 clones, 70% to 90% appearing once. The specimen was CD8+ T cells from blood, collected at baseline. The receptors originated from a human donor with classical Hodgkin lymphoma.

V and J are TRBV9 and TRBJ2-7; TRBD2 matches at 11 bases. With V trimmed by 2 bases and J by 3 bases, 4 bases remained unmatched. The germline V gene encodes CDR1 SGDLS and CDR2 YYNGEE. The length of the CDR3 is 15 residues. The DNA for the CDR3 is TGTGCCAGCAGCGTTACTAGCGGGGGCTTCTACGAGCAGTACTTC. It encodes CASSVTSGGFYEQYF.

V usage is TRBV11-2 and J usage is TRBJ2-7, with 8 bases lining up with TRBD2. The CDR3 totals 14 residues. J was trimmed by 3 bases and V by 1 base; bases with no gene match: 2. Germline CDR1 and CDR2: SGHAT and FQNNGV. CDR3 in amino acids: CASSLGAGVYEQYF. CDR3 DNA sequence: TGTGCCAGCAGCTTAGGAGCGGGAGTCTACGAGCAGTACTTC.

This chain links TRBV21-1 with TRBJ1-5. TRBV21-1 is reported as a pseudogene. This CDR3 has 10 amino acids. As DNA, the CDR3 is TGTGCCAGCAGCGCCCAACGGCGGCATTTT. Encoded protein: CASSAQRRHF.

The V gene is TRBV9, the J gene TRBJ2-3; D call uncertain. Per the germline V gene, CDR1 is SGDLS and CDR2 is YYNGEE. This CDR3 contains 12 residues. Trimming removed 0 bases from V and 5 bases from J, with 4 bases in between. For the CDR3, the DNA is TGTGCCAGCAGCGTAGATGGAGATACGCAGTATTTT. Translation gives CASSVDGDTQYF.

In its sample, this clone is medium-sized. Mismatch with germline at one junction end may stem from a read error. The chain combines TRBV5-4 with TRBJ2-7; possible D gene TRBD2, 5 bases. CDR1 is SGHNT and CDR2 is YYREEE in the germline V gene (reference sequence). The CDR3 is 14 amino acids. CDR3 region: CASRRWGERYQQYF. CDR3 bases: TGTGCCAGCCGACGCTGGGGAGAACGCTACCAGCAGTACTTC.

This chain links TRBV5-4 with TRBJ2-3; TRBD2 aligns across 9 bases. The CDR3 totals 14 residues. Germline V gene sequence: CDR1 SGHNT, CDR2 YYREEE (reference sequence). The CDR3 DNA reads TGTGCAGCCGAGGGACTAGCCAGTTCAGATACGCAGTATTTT. Its translation: CAAEGLASSDTQYF.

The chain has TRBV11-2 and TRBJ1-5; unclear D gene. The CDR3 spans 14 residues. Trimming removed 1 base at V and 9 bases at J, with 13 bases between. The germline V gene has CDR1 SGHAT and CDR2 FQNNGV. The CDR3 region has the DNA TGTGCCAGCAGCTTAGGCGGCAGCCTTCGGCCCCAGCATTTT. It codes for CASSLGGSLRPQHF. Based on the CDR3 plus reference TRBV11-2 and TRBJ1-5, the full variable domain is EAGVAQSPRYKIIEKRQSVAFWCNPISGHATLYWYQQILGQGPKLLIQFQNNGVVDDSQLPKDRFSAERLKGVDSTLKIQPAKLEDSAVYLCASSLGGSLRPQHFGDGTRLSIL.

The chain combines TRBV7-9 with TRBJ2-1; 10 nucleotides match TRBD2. The CDR3 is 16 amino acids. With 5 bases clipped from V and 3 bases from J, the junction kept 7 bases outside the gene matches. In germline, CDR1 is SEHNR, CDR2 FQNEAQ (reference sequence). This CDR3 is CASSPRSGRGYNEQFF. The CDR3 DNA sequence: TGTGCCAGCAGCCCGAGAAGCGGGAGGGGCTACAATGAGCAGTTCTTC.

This rearrangement joins TRBV5-1 to TRBJ2-1, with D tentatively TRBD1 or TRBD2 (5 bases each). The V gene lost 7 bases and the J gene lost 11 bases, with 22 bases spanning the gap. CDR3 length: 14 residues. Germline-derived CDR1 and CDR2 are SGHRS and YFSETQ. In DNA form, the CDR3 reads TGCGCCAGCCGGGATCACCTAGGGGCGATACAGCAGTTCTTC. This translates into CASRDHLGAIQQFF.

CDR3 region: CASSPGLEEGSYNEQFF. The CDR3 coding sequence is TGTGCCAGCAGCCCCGGACTGGAGGAAGGTTCCTACAATGAGCAGTTCTTC. The chain couples TRBV9 to TRBJ2-1, with D perhaps TRBD2 (5 bases). This CDR3 has 17 amino acids. Between the trimmed V and J ends, which lost 4 bases and 1 base, there was a span of 18 bases. Germline loops: CDR1 SGDLS, CDR2 YYNGEE.

The genes are TRBV9 and TRBJ2-2, with D hard to call. From germline, CDR1 is SGDLS and CDR2 YYNGEE. V lost 3 bases and J lost 9, with 9 bases in between. This CDR3 contains 12 residues. The CDR3 here is CASSDTTRELFF. The CDR3 DNA follows: TGTGCCAGCAGCGATACAACGAGGGAGCTGTTTTTT.

This clone has only a few counts. The chain employs TRBV6-1 and TRBJ2-7, with a weak D call TRBD2 (6 bases). Deletions cut 1 base from V and 1 base from J, with 17 bases between. The CDR3 consists of 17 residues. Germline loops: CDR1 MNHNS, CDR2 SASEGT. DNA of the CDR3: TGTGCCAGCAGTGAAGAAACAGGAAAGGGAGGTTCCTACGAGCAGTACTTC. As protein: CASSEETGKGGSYEQYF.

The chain joins TRBV11-2 to TRBJ2-7; 8 bases agree with TRBD2. The V and J ends lost 2 bases and 5 bases, in that order; junction bases with no gene match: 5. The CDR3 is 14 residues long. The germline V gene encodes CDR1 SGHAT and CDR2 FQNNGV. In nucleotides, the CDR3 is TGTGCCAGCAGCTTACGGGGGGGACATAACGAGCAGTACTTC. It is translated as CASSLRGGHNEQYF.

This chain uses TRBV27 with TRBJ2-7; 11 bases map to TRBD2. Unmatched junction bases numbered 12, after V lost 8 bases and J lost 6 bases. The CDR3 loop spans 15 amino acids. Germline V CDR1 and CDR2: MNHEY, SMNVEV (reference sequence). The CDR3 DNA reads TGTGCCAGCCAAGCACGGGCTAGCGGGAGGTCCGAGCAGTACTTC. Encoded protein: CASQARASGRSEQYF.

This clone showed up just a few times. This sequence joins TRBV6-4 and TRBJ2-3, with TRBD2 matching 12 bases. CDR3 size: 15 residues. The V and J ends lost 10 bases and 0 bases, in that order; junction bases with no gene match: 5. The germline gives CDR1 MRHNA, CDR2 SNTAGT. CDR3: CATSGTSGSTDTQYF. In nucleotides, the CDR3 is TGTGCCACATCCGGGACTAGCGGGAGCACAGATACGCAGTATTTT.

The chain couples TRBV27 to TRBJ1-3; possible D gene TRBD1, 5 bases. Germline V lookup: CDR1 MNHEY, CDR2 SMNVEV (reference sequence). There are 12 residues in the CDR3. Deletions cut 5 bases from V and 4 bases from J, with 6 bases between. This chain's CDR3 is CASSRDGNTIYF. The CDR3 coding sequence is TGTGCCAGCAGTAGGGACGGAAACACCATATATTTT.

The chain joins TRBV15 to TRBJ2-1; no reliable D call. V lost 0 bases, J lost 2 bases, and 17 bases lay in between. The CDR3 consists of 18 residues. Germline V gene data show CDR1 as LNHNV and CDR2 as YYDKDF (reference sequence). The DNA of the CDR3 is TGTGCCACCAGCAGAGAGGGCCCCGCTTTAGACGCCTACAATGAGCAGTTCTTC. It encodes CATSREGPALDAYNEQFF. Variable domain in full (rest from reference TRBV15 and TRBJ2-1): DAMVIQNPRYQVTQFGKPVTLSCSQTLNHNVMYWYQQKSSQAPKLLFHYYDKDFNNEADTPDNFQSRRPNTSFCFLDIRSPGLGDTAMYLCATSREGPALDAYNEQFFGPGTRLTVL.

The chain couples TRBV6-5 to TRBJ2-1; weak D call: TRBD2 (5 bases). V was cut by 4 bases and J by 4 bases, with 8 bases left in between. Germline values: CDR1 MNHEY, CDR2 SVGAGI. The CDR3 consists of 13 residues. Written as DNA, the CDR3 is TGTGCCAGCAGTTCGGACTTGTACAATGAGCAGTTCTTC. This encodes CASSSDLYNEQFF.

The V call is TRBV4-1, the J call TRBJ2-5; TRBD1 or TRBD2 may be the D gene (5 bases each). The CDR3 spans 13 residues. In germline, CDR1 is MGHRA, CDR2 YSYEKL. Trimming shortened V by 4 bases and J by 4 bases, and 10 bases separated the two germline ends. The CDR3 sequence: CASSRGVAETQYF. Written as DNA, the CDR3 is TGCGCCAGCAGCCGAGGGGTTGCAGAGACCCAGTACTTC.

The genes are TRBV5-6 and TRBJ2-7; TRBD1 matches 7 bases. V lost 4 bases and J lost 2; bases outside the gene matches: 6. The V gene's germline CDR1 is SGHDT and CDR2 YYEEEE. There are 14 residues in the CDR3. The CDR3 DNA reads TGTGCCAGCAGCGCCGGGACAGCCCCCTACGAGCAGTACTTC. It codes for CASSAGTAPYEQYF.

The chain recombines TRBV15 with TRBJ2-3; D may be TRBD1 or TRBD2 (6 bases each). Trimming pared 7 bases from V and 0 bases from J, leaving 14 bases between. This CDR3 has 15 amino acids. Germline V gives CDR1 LNHNV, CDR2 YYDKDF (reference sequence). The CDR3 nucleotides are TGTGCCACCAAAGGGGGGATCACTAGCACAGATACGCAGTATTTT. Translating gives CATKGGITSTDTQYF.

This sequence joins TRBV11-2 and TRBJ2-3; D remains unclear. CDR3 length: 12 amino acids. CDR1 is SGHAT, CDR2 FQNNGV, per germline. V was cut by 2 bases and J by 5 bases, with 5 bases left in between. This CDR3 is CASSLMRDTQYF. In nucleotides, the CDR3 is TGTGCCAGCAGCTTAATGCGAGATACGCAGTATTTT.

V usage is TRBV6-5 and J usage is TRBJ2-7; weak D call: TRBD2 (6 bases). This CDR3 contains 11 residues. V lost 7 bases, J lost 4 bases, and 8 bases lay in between. CDR1 MNHEY and CDR2 SVGAGI come from the germline V gene. CDR3 bases: TGTGCCAGCACCGGGGGATACGAGCAGTACTTC. Translation: CASTGGYEQYF.

The chain couples TRBV4-2 to TRBJ2-3; D not resolved. Germline V gives CDR1 LGHNA, CDR2 YNFKEQ. The CDR3 is 14 amino acids. V was clipped by 3 bases and J by 4 bases, with 11 bases between them. Here the CDR3 reads CASSQVQGPDTQYF. DNA of the CDR3: TGTGCCAGCAGCCAGGTCCAAGGGCCAGATACGCAGTATTTT.

The chain combines TRBV2 with TRBJ1-2; no definite D call. Germline CDR1 SNHLY, CDR2 FYNNEI. V was shortened by 2 bases and J by 4 bases, with 14 bases between the two germline ends. This CDR3 has 15 amino acids. For the CDR3, the DNA is TGTGCCAGCAGTGAATTCTCGGGGTTAAGCTATGGCTACACCTTC. Amino acid sequence: CASSEFSGLSYGYTF.

V gene TRBV11-2 combines with J gene TRBJ1-2; maybe TRBD1 (5 bases). The CDR3 length is 14 residues. CDR1 is SGHAT and CDR2 is FQNNGV in the germline V gene. Trimming shortened V by 5 bases and J by 2 bases, and 12 bases separated the two germline ends. CDR3 bases: TGTGCCAGCAGCCACCGACAGCTCAACTATGGCTACACCTTC. This codes for CASSHRQLNYGYTF.